This T cell receptor beta chain originates from a study of Ad26.COV2.S vaccination and SARS-CoV-2 variants. About the research overall: Donor had been placed in the Ad26.COV2.S arm of the COV1001 trial.

Sequencing was performed with immunoSEQ multiplex PCR; in TCRdb, only in-frame clones are kept and a portion is missing. The data contain 510,000 or so clones, roughly 85% of them singletons. Treatment described: around 19 received Ad26.COV2.S at low or high dose, single or two shots; five or six received placebo; per-sample allocation not given. Samples came from day 63 after the first vaccine or placebo injection. The CDR3 is made up of 15 amino acids. Germline CDR1 and CDR2: KGHDR and SFDVKD. Trimming took off 3 bases at V and 12 bases at J, with 19 bases between the two ends. Sequences were derived from peripheral blood, sampled in a trial of Ad26.COV2.S vaccine versus placebo. V is TRBV24-1 and J is TRBJ2-2, with D possibly being TRBD2 (5 bases). The receptor's source is a person aged 18-60 years who received the Ad26.COV2.S COVID-19 vaccine or a placebo. In nucleotides, the CDR3 is TGTGCCACCAGTGATCGACGCGCCGGGGAGTGGAAGCTGTTTTTT. This encodes CATSDRRAGEWKLFF.